The 5 T cell receptor beta chains reported below all come from one sample, sequenced in a study of blood T cell repertoires in COVID-19. Generated by immunoSEQ multiplex PCR, the TCRdb table keeps only in-frame clones and is missing some. The table shows about 44,000 clones, with nearly 90% occurring only once. The specimen was peripheral blood. All receptors come from a man aged 65-85 years with active COVID-19.

The chain has TRBV5-1 and TRBJ2-7; D is perhaps TRBD2 (7 bases). Germline V CDR1 and CDR2: SGHRS, YFSETQ. This CDR3 has 13 residues. The germline V and J ends were trimmed by 3 bases and 5 bases, with 12 bases remaining between them. CDR3: CASSWRGGDEQYF. The CDR3 nucleotides are TGCGCCAGCAGCTGGAGAGGGGGGGACGAGCAGTACTTC.

This chain joins TRBV6-2 or TRBV6-3 and TRBJ2-4; D might be TRBD1 (6 bases). Germline V gene data show CDR1 as MNHEY and CDR2 as SVGEGT. Trimming shortened V by 2 bases and J by 0 bases, and 11 bases separated the two germline ends. CDR3 size: 16 residues. The CDR3: CASSYRQALAKNIQYF. CDR3 bases: TGTGCCAGCAGTTACAGACAGGCCCTAGCCAAAAACATTCAGTACTTC.

The gene calls are TRBV5-1 and TRBJ2-3, with TRBD1 matching 11 bases. With V trimmed by 2 bases and J by 0 bases, 5 bases remained unmatched. Germline V CDR1 and CDR2: SGHRS, YFSETQ. This CDR3 is 17 amino acids long. CDR3 coding DNA: TGCGCCAGCAGCTTAATGGGGACAGGGGGAAGCACAGATACGCAGTATTTT. As protein: CASSLMGTGGSTDTQYF.

V is TRBV7-9 and J is TRBJ1-5; 10 bases align to TRBD1. The germline V gene has CDR1 SEHNR and CDR2 FQNEAQ (reference sequence). CDR3 size: 15 residues. Germline trimming cut 5 bases from V and 7 bases from J; bases unmatched to any gene: 8. The CDR3 nucleotides are TGTGCCAGCAGCAAAAGACAGGGGGCAAGGCAGCCCCAGCATTTT. The encoded protein is CASSKRQGARQPQHF.

This sequence joins TRBV6-5 and TRBJ1-4; 7 nucleotides line up with TRBD1. Trimming cost V 0 bases and J 2 bases; bases outside gene matches: 3. Germline V gene data show CDR1 as MNHEY and CDR2 as SVGAGI. The CDR3 runs to 16 residues. DNA of the CDR3: TGTGCCAGCAGTTACTCCCCACAGGGGACTAATGAAAAACTGTTTTTT. This translates into CASSYSPQGTNEKLFF.